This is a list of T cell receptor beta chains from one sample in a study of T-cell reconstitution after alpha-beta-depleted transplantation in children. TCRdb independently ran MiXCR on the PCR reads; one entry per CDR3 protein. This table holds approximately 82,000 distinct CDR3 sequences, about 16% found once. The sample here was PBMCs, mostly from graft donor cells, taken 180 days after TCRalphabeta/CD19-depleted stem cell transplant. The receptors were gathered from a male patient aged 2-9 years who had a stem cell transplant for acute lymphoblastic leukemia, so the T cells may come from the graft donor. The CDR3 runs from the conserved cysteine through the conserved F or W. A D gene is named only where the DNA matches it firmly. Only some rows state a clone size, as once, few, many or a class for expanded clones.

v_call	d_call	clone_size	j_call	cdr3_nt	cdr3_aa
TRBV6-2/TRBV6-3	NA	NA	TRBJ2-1	TGTGCCAGCAGTACGACTAGTCTTCGCGATGAGCAGTTCTTC	CASSTTSLRDEQFF
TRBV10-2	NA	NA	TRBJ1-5	TGCGCCAGCAGTGAGTCAAGGGGGACTAATCAGCCCCAGCATTTT	CASSESRGTNQPQHF
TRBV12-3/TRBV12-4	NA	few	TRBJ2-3	TGTGCCAGCAGACCCGGGGGGCGTCCAGATACGCAGTATTTT	CASRPGGRPDTQYF
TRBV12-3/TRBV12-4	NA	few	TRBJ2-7	TGTGCCAGCAGTTTTATAGCCTCCCCCTCCTACGAGCAGTACTTC	CASSFIASPSYEQYF
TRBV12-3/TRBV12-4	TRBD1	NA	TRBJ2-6	TGTGCCAGCAGTTTTGGGACAGGAGGTTCTGGGGCCAACGTCCTGACTTTC	CASSFGTGGSGANVLTF
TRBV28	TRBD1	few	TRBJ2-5	TGTGCCAGCAGTTTACCTCCAGGGGGCGCATTGGAGACCCAGTACTTC	CASSLPPGGALETQYF
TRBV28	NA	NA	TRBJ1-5	TGTGCCAGCAGTCGGGGAAAGCCGAATTTTTATCAGCCCCAGCATTTT	CASSRGKPNFYQPQHF
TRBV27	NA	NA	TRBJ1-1	TGTGCCAGCAGTACAACGTGGGTCAACACTGAAGCTTTCTTT	CASSTTWVNTEAFF
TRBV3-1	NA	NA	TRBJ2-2	TGTGCCAGCAGCCCGATAGGGCAGTGGGGCACTAAGAACACCGGGGAGCTGTTTTTT	CASSPIGQWGTKNTGELFF
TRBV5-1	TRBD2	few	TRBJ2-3	TGCGCCAGCAGCTTGGCCCGGACTAGCGGGGGGTTCACAGATACGCAGTATTTT	CASSLARTSGGFTDTQYF
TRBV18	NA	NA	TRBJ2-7	TGTGCCAGCTCAGGGGGCGCCTCCTACTACGAGCAGTACTTC	CASSGGASYYEQYF
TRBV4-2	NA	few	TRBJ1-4	TGTGCCAGCAAGGGGGGAGACAAACTGTTTTTT	CASKGGDKLFF
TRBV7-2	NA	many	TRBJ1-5	TGTGCCAGCAGGGCTCTGGGGGTCGATCAGCCCCAGCATTTT	CASRALGVDQPQHF
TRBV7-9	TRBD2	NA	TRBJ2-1	TGTGCCAGCAGCTCGCGGACTAGCGGGGGGGCCAATGAGCAGTTCTTC	CASSSRTSGGANEQFF
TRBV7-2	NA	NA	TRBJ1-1	TGTGCCAGCAGCTTAGCGGGTGGGACTGGGGGGACTGAAGCTTTCTTT	CASSLAGGTGGTEAFF
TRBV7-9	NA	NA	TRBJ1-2	TGTGCCAGCAGCTTATTGAACTCCGCTGGCTACACCTTC	CASSLLNSAGYTF
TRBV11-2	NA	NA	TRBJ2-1	TGTGCCAGCAGCCCAACCGTCACTCCCAATGAGCAGTTCTTC	CASSPTVTPNEQFF
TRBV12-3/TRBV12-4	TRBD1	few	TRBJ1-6	TGTGCCACCTACAGGGGGGGGGATAATTCACCCCTCCACTTT	CATYRGGDNSPLHF
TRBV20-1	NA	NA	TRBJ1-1	TGCAGTGCTAGAGACCACTTTGGGGTTCGGGACACTGAAGCTTTCTTT	CSARDHFGVRDTEAFF
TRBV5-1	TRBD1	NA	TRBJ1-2	TGCGCCAGCAGCTTGATGGGACAGGGTAGTGGCTACACCTTC	CASSLMGQGSGYTF
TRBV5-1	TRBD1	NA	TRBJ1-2	TGCGCCTCCCAAGATATACAGGGGAACTATGGCTACACCTTC	CASQDIQGNYGYTF
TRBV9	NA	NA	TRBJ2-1	TGTGCCAGCAGCGTAGTATCATACAATGGGCAGTTCTTC	CASSVVSYNGQFF
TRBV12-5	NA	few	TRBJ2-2	TGTGCTAGTGGCCCGGGGACCGGGGAGCTGTTTTTT	CASGPGTGELFF
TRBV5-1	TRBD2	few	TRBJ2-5	TGCGCCAGCAGCTTGGGCCCTAGCGGCCAAGAGACCCAGTACTTC	CASSLGPSGQETQYF